The 21 T cell receptor beta chains given below trace back to one sample, sequenced in a study of T-cell memory formation after mild COVID-19. TCRdb redid the calling of the 5' RACE reads with MiXCR, one entry per CDR3 protein. The sample yields around 300,000 distinct CDR3 sequences, roughly 21% seen once. The sequenced sample was PBMCs or a T cell subset sorted from them (not recorded which). The receptors derive from a man between 18 and 29 years old who had mild COVID-19 (a few samples of this study predate the infection). Cell type and time point are not known.

The chain recombines TRBV7-9 with TRBJ1-4; 7 bases match TRBD1. This CDR3 is 14 amino acids long. V lost 5 bases to trimming and J lost 5 bases; unmatched junction nucleotides: 5. Germline V gene sequence: CDR1 SEHNR, CDR2 FQNEAQ (reference sequence). The CDR3 is CASSRGTANEKLFF. CDR3 DNA: TGTGCCAGCAGCCGAGGGACAGCGAATGAAAAACTGTTTTTT.

This clonotype was detected a few times. The chain has TRBV7-8 and TRBJ1-5, with 9 bases identical to TRBD1. The V and J ends lost 5 bases and 4 bases, in that order; junction bases with no gene match: 6. CDR1 SGHVS and CDR2 FQNEAQ come from the germline V gene. The CDR3 runs 15 residues. CDR3 bases: TGTGCCAGCAGCGCGGGACAGGGCGTGAATCAGCCCCAGCATTTT. Translation gives CASSAGQGVNQPQHF.

The chain links TRBV4-2 to TRBJ2-5, with D tentatively TRBD1 (5 bases). The V gene lost 0 bases and the J gene lost 4 bases, with 9 bases spanning the gap. Germline assignment: CDR1 LGHNA and CDR2 YNFKEQ. The CDR3 contains 14 residues. The CDR3 DNA reads as TGTGCCAGCAGCCAAGAATACAGGCGAGAGACCCAGTACTTC. Its translation is CASSQEYRRETQYF.

This clonotype turned up a few times. The V call is TRBV20-1, the J call TRBJ2-5; possibly TRBD2 for D (5 bases). The germline gives CDR1 DFQATT, CDR2 SNEGSKA (reference sequence). CDR3 length equals 12 residues. Deletions cut 6 bases from V and 7 bases from J, with 15 bases between. Written as DNA, the CDR3 is TGCAGTGCCCCTCTGACTGCGGGGACCCAGTACTTC. This encodes CSAPLTAGTQYF.

This clonotype was counted a single time. The chain carries TRBV6-2 or TRBV6-3 and TRBJ2-7; D not certain. V shed 2 bases and J shed 4 bases, with 6 bases lying between them. The CDR3 totals 12 residues. Germline CDR1 and CDR2: MNHEY and SVGEGT. As DNA, the CDR3 is TGTGCCAGCAGTTACGCAGGATACGAGCAGTACGTC. Protein product: CASSYAGYEQYV.

The rearrangement joins TRBV6-6 to TRBJ2-7; a weak D match, TRBD2 (5 bases). Germline V gene lookup returns CDR1 MNHNY and CDR2 SVGAGI (reference sequence). The germline V and J ends were trimmed by 4 bases and 6 bases, with 7 bases remaining between them. This CDR3 is 11 amino acids long. CDR3 protein: CASSSRGEQYF. The CDR3 coding sequence is TGTGCCAGCAGTTCCCGGGGCGAGCAGTACTTC.

The chain links TRBV12-3 or TRBV12-4 to TRBJ2-2, with 9 bases fitting TRBD1. V lost 4 bases to trimming and J lost 4 bases; unmatched junction nucleotides: 7. This CDR3 is 16 amino acids long. CDR3 sequence: CASSSSGTGSTGELFF. The CDR3 DNA is TGTGCCAGCAGTTCATCCGGGACAGGGTCCACCGGGGAGCTGTTTTTT.

The chain is built from TRBV7-2 and TRBJ1-1, with no clear D. This CDR3 contains 14 residues. Germline CDR1 SGHTA, CDR2 FQGNSA. V lost 6 bases to trimming and J lost 1 base, with 12 bases between them. The CDR3 DNA sequence: TGTGCCAGCAGAACACGCGAAACGAACACTGAAGCTTTCTTT. Amino acid sequence: CASRTRETNTEAFF.

This clonotype was seen a handful of times. The rearrangement joins TRBV7-3 to TRBJ1-1, with 8 bases aligning to TRBD1. The trim removed 5 bases at V and 4 bases at J, leaving 6 bases unmatched. The CDR3 is made up of 14 amino acids. CDR1 is SGHTA and CDR2 is FQGTGA in the germline V gene. Here the CDR3 DNA reads TGTGCCAGCAGCCAGGCAGGGGGCGGCACTGAAGCTTTCTTT. Its protein is CASSQAGGGTEAFF.

Ten or more counts support this clonotype. The CDR3 DNA reads as TGTGCCAGCAGCTTGGTGGGCTATTCACCCCTCCACTTT. It encodes CASSLVGYSPLHF. The chain uses TRBV7-2 and TRBJ1-6; D not resolved. Germline CDR1 is SGHTA and CDR2 is FQGNSA. Trimming cost V 3 bases and J 8 bases, with 8 bases left between them. CDR3 length: 13 residues.

This clonotype appeared a few times. The gene calls are TRBV4-3 and TRBJ2-7; weak D call: TRBD1 (6 bases). V was trimmed by 0 bases and J by 0 bases, leaving 9 bases between them. Germline V lookup: CDR1 LGHNA, CDR2 YSLEER. CDR3 length equals 15 residues. This CDR3 is CASSQDRGNSYEQYF. CDR3 sequence (DNA): TGCGCCAGCAGCCAAGACAGGGGAAACTCCTACGAGCAGTACTTC.

The CDR3 nucleotides are TGTGCCAGCAGCTTAGCGGGGGGGGCCAGTGGACAGCCCCAGCATTTT. It yields the protein CASSLAGGASGQPQHF. J is TRBJ1-5 and V is TRBV7-2; TRBD1 might be the D (6 bases). V lost 0 bases to trimming and J lost 7 bases, with 16 bases between them. This CDR3 is built from 16 residues. The germline V gene encodes CDR1 SGHTA and CDR2 FQGNSA. The complete variable domain, with remaining parts taken from reference TRBV7-2 and TRBJ1-5, reads GAGVSQSPSNKVTEKGKDVELRCDPISGHTALYWYRQSLGQGLEFLIYFQGNSAPDKSGLPSDRFSAERTGGSVSTLTIQRTQQEDSAVYLCASSLAGGASGQPQHFGDGTRLSIL.

In nucleotides, the CDR3 is TGCGCCAGCAGCCAAGATCTCTCGGACAGGACTGAAGCTTTCTTT. Encoded protein: CASSQDLSDRTEAFF. The chain joins TRBV4-3 to TRBJ1-1, with 7 bases lining up with TRBD1. Trimming cost V 0 bases and J 5 bases; bases outside gene matches: 6. The V gene's germline CDR1 is LGHNA and CDR2 YSLEER. This CDR3 region has 15 residues.

The chain joins TRBV18 to TRBJ1-6; 8 nucleotides line up with TRBD1. V lost 3 bases to trimming and J lost 9 bases; unmatched junction nucleotides: 7. The germline V gene encodes CDR1 KGHSH and CDR2 LQKENI. CDR3 length: 15 residues. CDR3: CASSPPTGGSSPLHF. The DNA of the CDR3 is TGTGCCAGCTCACCGCCAACAGGGGGAAGTTCACCCCTCCACTTT.

This clonotype has just a few counts. The chain combines TRBV5-4 with TRBJ2-5; possibly TRBD2 for D (5 bases). Per the germline V gene, CDR1 is SGHNT and CDR2 is YYREEE (reference sequence). CDR3 length: 13 amino acids. Trimming left V 0 bases short and J 3 bases short, with 6 bases between. Here the CDR3 DNA reads TGTGCCAGCAGCTTGGAACTAGAAGAGACCCAGTACTTC. Translating it yields CASSLELEETQYF.

This clonotype was observed a handful of times. This sequence joins TRBV7-6 and TRBJ1-2, with 7 bases that match TRBD1. The CDR3 totals 16 residues. Germline V gene lookup returns CDR1 SGHVS and CDR2 FNYEAQ. The J segment lost 3 bases and the V segment lost 1 base, leaving 8 bases of the junction unmatched. The CDR3 protein is CASSLEHRGGDYGYTF. As DNA, the CDR3 is TGTGCCAGCAGCTTAGAGCACAGGGGTGGGGACTATGGCTACACCTTC. Drawing the rest from reference TRBV7-6 and TRBJ1-2, the complete variable domain is GAGVSQSPRYKVTKRGQDVALRCDPISGHVSLYWYRQALGQGPEFLTYFNYEAQQDKSGLPNDRFSAERPEGSISTLTIQRTEQRDSAMYRCASSLEHRGGDYGYTFGSGTRLTVV.

The chain combines TRBV7-2 with TRBJ2-4; TRBD2 aligns across 13 bases. Germline assignment: CDR1 SGHTA and CDR2 FQGNSA. This CDR3 region has 15 residues. J was trimmed by 13 bases and V by 5 bases; bases with no gene match: 11. CDR3: CASSIPGLAGHPQYF. For the CDR3, the DNA is TGTGCCAGCAGCATACCGGGACTAGCGGGGCACCCACAGTACTTC.

V gene TRBV20-1 combines with J gene TRBJ1-1; TRBD1 aligns across 7 bases. CDR1 and CDR2 from the germline V gene are DFQATT and SNEGSKA (reference sequence). This CDR3 has 18 residues. Losses at the gene ends were 0 bases for V and 4 bases for J; bases not matched to a gene: 17. This chain's CDR3 is CSARDDNRGLLRFTEAFF. The CDR3 DNA sequence: TGCAGTGCTAGAGATGATAACAGGGGATTATTGAGGTTCACTGAAGCTTTCTTT.

On this clonotype itself: A read error is possible here, since a much larger clone lies one base away. The V and J genes are TRBV12-3 or TRBV12-4 and TRBJ1-1; D ambiguous. Trimming stripped 1 base from V and 5 bases from J, with 8 bases between. The CDR3 extends over 13 amino acids. The CDR3 DNA reads TGTGCCAGCAGTTTAGGCAGGATTACTGAAGCTTTCTTT. It is translated as CASSLGRITEAFF.

This clonotype was seen a few times. The chain employs TRBV6-5 and TRBJ1-5; unclear D gene. Trimming shortened V by 6 bases and J by 2 bases, and 17 bases separated the two germline ends. The CDR3 contains 16 residues. From germline, CDR1 is MNHEY and CDR2 SVGAGI. CDR3 in DNA: TGTGCCAGCAGGACCCTAACCATTGGCGGCAATCAGCCCCAGCATTTT. Translated: CASRTLTIGGNQPQHF.

This clonotype has just a few counts. This sequence joins TRBV7-2 and TRBJ2-3; TRBD2 aligns across 7 bases. The trim removed 0 bases at V and 2 bases at J, leaving 8 bases unmatched. There are 17 residues in the CDR3. Per germline, CDR1 SGHTA and CDR2 FQGNSA. The CDR3 here is CASSLARWGGSTDTQYF. The CDR3 DNA sequence: TGTGCCAGCAGCTTAGCGCGATGGGGGGGTTCCACAGATACGCAGTATTTT. The whole variable domain, filled in from reference TRBV7-2 and TRBJ2-3, reads GAGVSQSPSNKVTEKGKDVELRCDPISGHTALYWYRQSLGQGLEFLIYFQGNSAPDKSGLPSDRFSAERTGGSVSTLTIQRTQQEDSAVYLCASSLARWGGSTDTQYFGPGTRLTVL.